The rows below give T cell receptor beta chains drawn from one sample of a study of shared clonotypes between healthy human individuals. Sequencing used immunoSEQ multiplex PCR; TCRdb keeps in-frame clones, though not all of them. The sample records about 470,000 clones, roughly 77% being singletons. Sequencing was carried out using PBMCs. All receptors come from a woman aged 40 to 50 in good health. Some clones in this sample may be carry-over from other donors' samples. The CDR3 runs from the conserved cysteine through the conserved F or W. A D gene is named only where the DNA matches it firmly. Expanded clones are given a class, and other clones once, few, many or no size at all.

d_call: TRBD2; j_call: TRBJ2-7; v_call: TRBV30; clone_size: .; cdr3_nt: TGTGCCTGGAGTGTGCGACGGGAGGGCTACGAGCAGTACTTC; cdr3_aa: CAWSVRREGYEQYF
d_call: .; j_call: TRBJ1-2; v_call: TRBV7-9; clone_size: .; cdr3_nt: TGTGCCAGCAGCCTTGGGGTCGACATCCCTAACTATGGCTACACCTTC; cdr3_aa: CASSLGVDIPNYGYTF
d_call: TRBD2; j_call: TRBJ2-1; v_call: TRBV4-2; clone_size: .; cdr3_nt: TGTGCCAGCAGCCAAGATCTATTAGCGGGTGAGCAGTTCTTC; cdr3_aa: CASSQDLLAGEQFF
d_call: .; j_call: TRBJ2-6; v_call: TRBV5-1; clone_size: .; cdr3_nt: TGCGCCAGCAGCTTGGCGGGGGATGGGGCCAACGTCCTGACTTTC; cdr3_aa: CASSLAGDGANVLTF
d_call: .; j_call: TRBJ1-1; v_call: TRBV7-9; clone_size: once; cdr3_nt: TGTGCCAGCAGCTTAGTCGCTCTGGGGAATCACACTGAAGCTTTCTTT; cdr3_aa: CASSLVALGNHTEAFF
d_call: TRBD2; j_call: TRBJ2-2; v_call: TRBV6-1; clone_size: .; cdr3_nt: TGTGCCAGCAGTGCTCTAGCGGGGAATCTCGGGGAGCTGTTTTTT; cdr3_aa: CASSALAGNLGELFF
d_call: TRBD2; j_call: TRBJ2-5; v_call: TRBV15; clone_size: few; cdr3_nt: TGTGCCACCAGCAGGGGACTAGCGGGTCAGGAGACCCAGTACTTC; cdr3_aa: CATSRGLAGQETQYF
d_call: TRBD1; j_call: TRBJ2-7; v_call: TRBV2; clone_size: .; cdr3_nt: TGTGCCAGCATTCCGACAGGGGTAGGCTACGAGCAGTACTTC; cdr3_aa: CASIPTGVGYEQYF
d_call: .; j_call: TRBJ2-1; v_call: TRBV6-4; clone_size: .; cdr3_nt: TGTGCCAGCAGTGAATCAGCGATGTCCTACAATGAGCAGTTCTTC; cdr3_aa: CASSESAMSYNEQFF
d_call: TRBD1; j_call: TRBJ2-1; v_call: TRBV6-1; clone_size: .; cdr3_nt: TGTGCCAGCAGGCGGACAGGGAGCTCCTACAATGAGCAGTTCTTC; cdr3_aa: CASRRTGSSYNEQFF
d_call: .; j_call: TRBJ2-7; v_call: TRBV7-8; clone_size: .; cdr3_nt: TGTGCCAGCAGCACAACTAGTCCCGAGCAGTACTTC; cdr3_aa: CASSTTSPEQYF
d_call: .; j_call: TRBJ1-4; v_call: TRBV29-1; clone_size: .; cdr3_nt: TGCAGCGTTCTAGATGAAAAACTGTTTTTT; cdr3_aa: CSVLDEKLFF
d_call: .; j_call: TRBJ2-7; v_call: TRBV6-5; clone_size: .; cdr3_nt: TGTGCCAGCAGTTACATAGGGAGCCAGGAGGACTACGAGCAGTACTTC; cdr3_aa: CASSYIGSQEDYEQYF
d_call: .; j_call: TRBJ2-5; v_call: TRBV19; clone_size: .; cdr3_nt: TGTGCCAGTAACGCGGACCACCAAGAGACCCAGTACTTC; cdr3_aa: CASNADHQETQYF
d_call: TRBD1; j_call: TRBJ2-4; v_call: TRBV7-8; clone_size: .; cdr3_nt: TGTGCCAGCAGCCTCCGGGACAGGGGGGCCAAAAACATTCAGTACTTC; cdr3_aa: CASSLRDRGAKNIQYF
d_call: .; j_call: TRBJ1-2; v_call: TRBV5-4; clone_size: .; cdr3_nt: TGTGCCAGCAGCTGGCATACCCCCTCCTATGGCTACACCTTC; cdr3_aa: CASSWHTPSYGYTF
d_call: .; j_call: TRBJ1-2; v_call: TRBV2; clone_size: once; cdr3_nt: TGTGCCAGCAGTGAGATTAAGGGGGGCTATGGCTACACCTTC; cdr3_aa: CASSEIKGGYGYTF
d_call: TRBD2; j_call: TRBJ2-7; v_call: TRBV27; clone_size: few; cdr3_nt: TGTGCCAGCAGTACCAAGCGGGAGGGCCCCCACGAGCAGTACTTC; cdr3_aa: CASSTKREGPHEQYF
d_call: .; j_call: TRBJ1-4; v_call: TRBV10-3; clone_size: .; cdr3_nt: TGTGCCATCAGTTCACAGACAGGAGGGGAAAAACTGTTTTTT; cdr3_aa: CAISSQTGGEKLFF
d_call: TRBD1; j_call: TRBJ2-7; v_call: TRBV6-1; clone_size: .; cdr3_nt: TGTGCCAGCAGTGAACCGGGACAGGGCTCCTACGAGCAGTACTTC; cdr3_aa: CASSEPGQGSYEQYF
d_call: TRBD2; j_call: TRBJ2-5; v_call: TRBV7-8; clone_size: .; cdr3_nt: TGTGCCAGCAGCTGGGGGGTGGGACTAGCTGAGGAGACCCAGTACTTC; cdr3_aa: CASSWGVGLAEETQYF
d_call: .; j_call: TRBJ1-1; v_call: TRBV4-2; clone_size: .; cdr3_nt: TGTGCCAGCAGCCTGGAGGGAGGGAGGAACACTGAAGCTTTCTTT; cdr3_aa: CASSLEGGRNTEAFF
d_call: .; j_call: TRBJ2-7; v_call: TRBV18; clone_size: .; cdr3_nt: TGTGCCAGCTCACTGAGCACATACGAGCAGTACTTC; cdr3_aa: CASSLSTYEQYF
d_call: TRBD2; j_call: TRBJ2-2; v_call: TRBV7-9; clone_size: .; cdr3_nt: TGTGCCAGCAGCCCACCGGGACTATCCAACACCGGGGAGCTGTTTTTT; cdr3_aa: CASSPPGLSNTGELFF
d_call: TRBD1; j_call: TRBJ2-1; v_call: TRBV5-1; clone_size: .; cdr3_nt: TGCGCCAGCAGCTTGGCTAGCTGGGGACAGGGGGCTAATGAGCAGTTCTTC; cdr3_aa: CASSLASWGQGANEQFF
d_call: .; j_call: TRBJ1-2; v_call: TRBV11-2; clone_size: .; cdr3_nt: TGTGCCAGCAGCTTAGTCATAGGCGACTATGGCTACACCTTC; cdr3_aa: CASSLVIGDYGYTF
d_call: .; j_call: TRBJ2-3; v_call: TRBV19; clone_size: many; cdr3_nt: TGTGCCAGTAGTGGGTCTGGTTCGGGGGGACACCCTAGCACAGATACGCAGTATTTT; cdr3_aa: CASSGSGSGGHPSTDTQYF
d_call: .; j_call: TRBJ2-1; v_call: TRBV13; clone_size: .; cdr3_nt: TGTGCCAGCAGCTTATCGACGGGAGACGAGCAGTTCTTC; cdr3_aa: CASSLSTGDEQFF
d_call: .; j_call: TRBJ1-2; v_call: TRBV28; clone_size: .; cdr3_nt: TGTGCCAGCAGCCCAACGGTTCTTGGCTACACCTTC; cdr3_aa: CASSPTVLGYTF
d_call: .; j_call: TRBJ2-7; v_call: TRBV7-2; clone_size: .; cdr3_nt: TGTGCCAGCAGCTTAGCGGGACACCAGAGCTCCTACGAGCAGTACTTC; cdr3_aa: CASSLAGHQSSYEQYF
d_call: .; j_call: TRBJ1-3; v_call: TRBV30; clone_size: .; cdr3_nt: TGTGCCTGGAGTGTACTTGCCGCTCCTGGAAACACCATATATTTT; cdr3_aa: CAWSVLAAPGNTIYF
d_call: .; j_call: TRBJ1-4; v_call: TRBV19; clone_size: .; cdr3_nt: TGTGCCAGTAGTATTGTTCCGGAAAAACTGTTTTTT; cdr3_aa: CASSIVPEKLFF
d_call: TRBD2; j_call: TRBJ2-1; v_call: TRBV7-3; clone_size: .; cdr3_nt: TGTGCCAGCAGCCCAACTAGCGGGAGGTACAATGAGCAGTTCTTC; cdr3_aa: CASSPTSGRYNEQFF
d_call: .; j_call: TRBJ2-2; v_call: TRBV27; clone_size: .; cdr3_nt: TGTGCCAGCAGTTTATGGGGCGGATCAACGGGCGGGGAGCTGTTTTTT; cdr3_aa: CASSLWGGSTGGELFF
d_call: TRBD2; j_call: TRBJ2-4; v_call: TRBV7-6; clone_size: .; cdr3_nt: TGTGCCAGCAGCCGGGGGGGAGCCAAAAACATTCAGTACTTC; cdr3_aa: CASSRGGAKNIQYF
d_call: .; j_call: TRBJ2-5; v_call: TRBV5-4; clone_size: once; cdr3_nt: TGTGCCAGCAGCTGGGCGACGGGGATGGTAGGCGAGACCCAGTACTTC; cdr3_aa: CASSWATGMVGETQYF
d_call: TRBD1; j_call: TRBJ2-1; v_call: TRBV18; clone_size: .; cdr3_nt: TGTGCCAGCTCACCAGACAGGGGGCTTGGCAATGAGCAGTTCTTC; cdr3_aa: CASSPDRGLGNEQFF